Listed below are T cell receptor beta chains from one sample, sequenced in a study of T cell clonotyping in hematopoietic cell transplantation. Method: immunoSEQ multiplex PCR; TCRdb's copy keeps in-frame clones and lacks some. The data contain roughly 3,000 clones, over 70% of them singletons. The input for sequencing was peripheral blood mononuclear cells, taken 180 days after allogeneic stem cell transplant. The receptors were sampled from a male patient aged 55 to 69 who had an allogeneic stem cell transplant, so T cells may come from the graft donor. Some clones in this sample may be carry-over from other donors' samples. CDR3s include the opening cysteine and the closing phenylalanine or tryptophan. The D gene is left open where the match is weak. The size of a clone is reported for some rows only, either as once, few or many, or as a class for expanded clones.

CDR3nt: TGTGCCAGCAGAGGCGACAGGGCCTACGAGCAGTACTTC; CDR3aa: CASRGDRAYEQYF; v_gene: TRBV14; j_gene: TRBJ2-7; d_gene: TRBD1; abundance: -
CDR3nt: TGTGCCAGCAGCTTAGCGAGCGGTCCTTACGAGCAGTACTTC; CDR3aa: CASSLASGPYEQYF; v_gene: TRBV7-9; j_gene: TRBJ2-7; d_gene: -; abundance: -
CDR3nt: TGTGCCACCCTACTAGCGGGAGACCACAATGAGCAGTTCTTC; CDR3aa: CATLLAGDHNEQFF; v_gene: TRBV6-6; j_gene: TRBJ2-1; d_gene: TRBD2; abundance: -
CDR3nt: TGTGCCTGGAGTCCCCAGGGGGCGTCATCTGAAGCTTTCTTT; CDR3aa: CAWSPQGASSEAFF; v_gene: TRBV30; j_gene: TRBJ1-1; d_gene: TRBD1; abundance: -
CDR3nt: TGCAGCGTTGCCCCCGGCAGGGACGGTCAGCCCCAGCATTTT; CDR3aa: CSVAPGRDGQPQHF; v_gene: TRBV29-1; j_gene: TRBJ1-5; d_gene: -; abundance: -
CDR3nt: TGTGCCAGTAAGGGGGATGGCTACACCTTC; CDR3aa: CASKGDGYTF; v_gene: TRBV19; j_gene: TRBJ1-2; d_gene: -; abundance: -
CDR3nt: TGTGCCAGCAGCTTCGAAGACAGGGACCTCCGGGAGACCCAGTACTTC; CDR3aa: CASSFEDRDLRETQYF; v_gene: TRBV7-2; j_gene: TRBJ2-5; d_gene: TRBD1; abundance: -
CDR3nt: TGTGCCAGCAGTGAGACAGGGAGGGGCTACACCTTC; CDR3aa: CASSETGRGYTF; v_gene: TRBV25-1; j_gene: TRBJ1-2; d_gene: TRBD1; abundance: -
CDR3nt: TGTGCCTGGAGTGAAAGCGGGAGGGCCTATTTGAATGAGCAGTTCTTC; CDR3aa: CAWSESGRAYLNEQFF; v_gene: TRBV30; j_gene: TRBJ2-1; d_gene: TRBD2; abundance: -
CDR3nt: TGCAGCGTTGAAGATCCGGGACAGGGGATCCACGAGCAGTACTTC; CDR3aa: CSVEDPGQGIHEQYF; v_gene: TRBV29-1; j_gene: TRBJ2-7; d_gene: TRBD1; abundance: -
CDR3nt: TGTGCCAGCAGCCCCCCGACTACCTACAATGAGCAGTTCTTC; CDR3aa: CASSPPTTYNEQFF; v_gene: TRBV7-2; j_gene: TRBJ2-1; d_gene: -; abundance: few
CDR3nt: TGTGCCTGGAGTTCCCCAAGCGGGAGATACTTC; CDR3aa: CAWSSPSGRYF; v_gene: TRBV30; j_gene: TRBJ2-4; d_gene: TRBD2; abundance: -
CDR3nt: TGTGCCAGCAGTTCAGGCAGCAGGTCCTATGGCTACACCTTC; CDR3aa: CASSSGSRSYGYTF; v_gene: TRBV28; j_gene: TRBJ1-2; d_gene: -; abundance: -
CDR3nt: TGTGCCAGCATGAATCTCAGGGGAAGCAATCAGCCCCAGCATTTT; CDR3aa: CASMNLRGSNQPQHF; v_gene: TRBV28; j_gene: TRBJ1-5; d_gene: -; abundance: few
CDR3nt: TGTGCCTGGAGGGGTCATAACACCGGGGAGCTGTTTTTT; CDR3aa: CAWRGHNTGELFF; v_gene: TRBV30; j_gene: TRBJ2-2; d_gene: -; abundance: -
CDR3nt: TGTGCCAGCAGAGGGACCGCGGGGGCCCAGTACTTC; CDR3aa: CASRGTAGAQYF; v_gene: TRBV6-5; j_gene: TRBJ2-5; d_gene: TRBD2; abundance: -
CDR3nt: TGTGCCAGCAGGCGACTAGCGGGAGTGGACAATGAGCAGTTCTTC; CDR3aa: CASRRLAGVDNEQFF; v_gene: TRBV2; j_gene: TRBJ2-1; d_gene: TRBD2; abundance: -
CDR3nt: TGTGCCAGCAGCCAAGATCGCGGGGGACTCTATGGCTACACCTTC; CDR3aa: CASSQDRGGLYGYTF; v_gene: TRBV4-2; j_gene: TRBJ1-2; d_gene: -; abundance: -
CDR3nt: TGTGCCAGCACTGGACAGGGCTCCTACGAGCAGTACTTC; CDR3aa: CASTGQGSYEQYF; v_gene: TRBV6-5; j_gene: TRBJ2-7; d_gene: TRBD1; abundance: -
CDR3nt: TGTGCCAGTAGTAAGACAGGGGGGCTCCGGGGCCTCGACAAGCCCCAGCATTTT; CDR3aa: CASSKTGGLRGLDKPQHF; v_gene: TRBV19; j_gene: TRBJ1-5; d_gene: TRBD1; abundance: once
CDR3nt: TGCGCCAGCAGCCATAGGACACTAAGCCCCCGGGCCGGCGAGCAGTACTTC; CDR3aa: CASSHRTLSPRAGEQYF; v_gene: TRBV4-3; j_gene: TRBJ2-7; d_gene: -; abundance: -
CDR3nt: TGTGCCCTTGGGAGCAGCTCCTACGAGCAGTACTTC; CDR3aa: CALGSSSYEQYF; v_gene: TRBV7-9; j_gene: TRBJ2-7; d_gene: -; abundance: -
CDR3nt: TGTGCCTTGACAGGGTTCAACCAGCCCCAGCATTTT; CDR3aa: CALTGFNQPQHF; v_gene: TRBV11-2; j_gene: TRBJ1-5; d_gene: TRBD1; abundance: -
CDR3nt: TGCGCCAGCAGCCAAGGGGGAGGGCAGTTCTTC; CDR3aa: CASSQGGGQFF; v_gene: TRBV4-3; j_gene: TRBJ2-1; d_gene: -; abundance: -
CDR3nt: TGTGCCAGCAACTTTGCAGATACGCAGTATTTT; CDR3aa: CASNFADTQYF; v_gene: TRBV6-5; j_gene: TRBJ2-3; d_gene: -; abundance: once
CDR3nt: TGTGCCAGCAGCTTTAAACCTGGGAACACTGAAGCTTTCTTT; CDR3aa: CASSFKPGNTEAFF; v_gene: TRBV7-8; j_gene: TRBJ1-1; d_gene: -; abundance: -
CDR3nt: TGTGCCAGCAGCCATCAGAGGGGGAGGGGAAACCAAGAGACCCAGTACTTC; CDR3aa: CASSHQRGRGNQETQYF; v_gene: TRBV9; j_gene: TRBJ2-5; d_gene: -; abundance: -
CDR3nt: TGTGCCAGCAGCTTAGCAGGGAATCAGCCCCAGCATTTT; CDR3aa: CASSLAGNQPQHF; v_gene: TRBV11-2; j_gene: TRBJ1-5; d_gene: -; abundance: -
CDR3nt: TGTGCCAGCAGTGAGAGCGGGAGGGCCTCGGATACGCAGTATTTT; CDR3aa: CASSESGRASDTQYF; v_gene: TRBV6-1; j_gene: TRBJ2-3; d_gene: TRBD2; abundance: -
CDR3nt: TGTGCCAGCAGCCGACAAAAGAACACTGAAGCTTTCTTT; CDR3aa: CASSRQKNTEAFF; v_gene: TRBV7-2; j_gene: TRBJ1-1; d_gene: -; abundance: -
CDR3nt: TGTGCCAGCAGACACCGGGCCGAAGGCACAGATACGCAGTATTTT; CDR3aa: CASRHRAEGTDTQYF; v_gene: TRBV6-5; j_gene: TRBJ2-3; d_gene: -; abundance: -
CDR3nt: TGTGCCAGCAGCTTGGTTAGCGGAGGGCCGGCTTTCTTT; CDR3aa: CASSLVSGGPAFF; v_gene: TRBV5-4; j_gene: TRBJ1-1; d_gene: -; abundance: -
CDR3nt: TGTGCCATCAGTTTTGGGGAGGACACTGAAGCTTTCTTT; CDR3aa: CAISFGEDTEAFF; v_gene: TRBV10-3; j_gene: TRBJ1-1; d_gene: -; abundance: hyperexpanded
CDR3nt: TGTGCCACCAGCAGTTTCCAGTCCCAAAACTATGGCTACACCTTC; CDR3aa: CATSSFQSQNYGYTF; v_gene: TRBV15; j_gene: TRBJ1-2; d_gene: -; abundance: -
CDR3nt: TGTGCCAGCAGATGGTTGGGCGCCGGGGAGCTGTTTTTT; CDR3aa: CASRWLGAGELFF; v_gene: TRBV7-2; j_gene: TRBJ2-2; d_gene: -; abundance: -
CDR3nt: TGTGCCAGCAACCCCTGGGGAGAGCGAGATGAGCAGTTCTTC; CDR3aa: CASNPWGERDEQFF; v_gene: TRBV5-1; j_gene: TRBJ2-1; d_gene: -; abundance: -
CDR3nt: TGTGCCGGATTGAGCGGTGGGAACTATGGCTACACCTTC; CDR3aa: CAGLSGGNYGYTF; v_gene: TRBV2; j_gene: TRBJ1-2; d_gene: -; abundance: -
CDR3nt: TGTGCCAGTAGTATAGACAGCTACTATGGCTACACCTTC; CDR3aa: CASSIDSYYGYTF; v_gene: TRBV19; j_gene: TRBJ1-2; d_gene: -; abundance: -
CDR3nt: TGTGCCTGGAGAGGGACCAACAGAGAAGCTTTCTTT; CDR3aa: CAWRGTNREAFF; v_gene: TRBV30; j_gene: TRBJ1-1; d_gene: -; abundance: once
CDR3nt: TGTGCCAGCAGTTTGGCAGGAGACACCTACGAGCAGTACTTC; CDR3aa: CASSLAGDTYEQYF; v_gene: TRBV27; j_gene: TRBJ2-7; d_gene: -; abundance: -
CDR3nt: TGTGCCTGGAGTGACGGGGTTGGCCAAGAGACCCAGTACTTC; CDR3aa: CAWSDGVGQETQYF; v_gene: TRBV30; j_gene: TRBJ2-5; d_gene: -; abundance: -
CDR3nt: TGTGCCAGCAGCTTAGGAGGGGTCAGCTTC; CDR3aa: CASSLGGVSF; v_gene: TRBV7-9; j_gene: TRBJ1-2; d_gene: -; abundance: -
CDR3nt: TGTGCCAGCAGCTTAGGCGGAAACACCATATATTTT; CDR3aa: CASSLGGNTIYF; v_gene: TRBV7-9; j_gene: TRBJ1-3; d_gene: -; abundance: -
CDR3nt: TGTGCTTCCACAAGGGAGTACGAGCAGTACTTC; CDR3aa: CASTREYEQYF; v_gene: TRBV2; j_gene: TRBJ2-7; d_gene: -; abundance: -
CDR3nt: TGTGCCAGCAGCTGGACTAGCGGGACAACCTTC; CDR3aa: CASSWTSGTTF; v_gene: TRBV7-3; j_gene: TRBJ2-7; d_gene: TRBD2; abundance: -